These T cell receptor beta chains were read from a single sample in a study of blood T cells in healthy people across ages. TCRdb processed the 5' RACE reads anew with MiXCR; each CDR3 protein has one entry. The table includes about 1,400,000 distinct CDR3 sequences, approximately 59% detected once. The sample taken for sequencing was blood. The receptors come from a man younger than 35 in good health. CDR3s include the opening cysteine and the closing phenylalanine or tryptophan. The D gene is left open where the match is weak. Some rows have no size entry. The others give once, few or many, or a class for an expanded clone.

>TRBJ2-7|TRBV20-1|NA|NA
TGCAGTGCTACGGCGAGGGACTACGAGCAGTACTTC
CSATARDYEQYF
>TRBJ1-5|TRBV7-8|NA|TRBD1
TGTGCCAGCAGTTCGGACAGGCTCAATCAGCCCCAGCATTTT
CASSSDRLNQPQHF
>TRBJ2-5|TRBV20-1|NA|TRBD2
TGCAGTGAAGCAGAGACTAGCGGGGGTACACAGTACTTC
CSEAETSGGTQYF
>TRBJ1-4|TRBV4-1|NA|NA
TGCGCCAGCAGCCAGGGGAGGACGTTCGGGCGGGAAAAACTGTTTTTT
CASSQGRTFGREKLFF
>TRBJ2-7|TRBV28|few|NA
TGTGCCAGCAGTCCTTATACCGAGCAGTACTTC
CASSPYTEQYF
>TRBJ1-2|TRBV10-1|NA|NA
TGCGCCAGCAGTTCAGGGACTGGAACGGTTGGCTACACCTTC
CASSSGTGTVGYTF
>TRBJ2-3|TRBV29-1|NA|NA
TGCAGCGTTGGTATCCAGGACACAGATACGCAGTATTTT
CSVGIQDTDTQYF
>TRBJ2-7|TRBV12-3/TRBV12-4|NA|NA
TGTGCCAGCAGGGCTAGCTTCAGCTCCTACGAGCAGTACTTC
CASRASFSSYEQYF
>TRBJ1-1|TRBV20-1|NA|NA
TGCAGTGCTAGAGATGGTCCAGCCCCCGGACAGTCTGAAGCTTTCTTT
CSARDGPAPGQSEAFF
>TRBJ2-3|TRBV6-6|once|NA
TGTGCCAGCAGCAACTCTCGTTCAGATACGCAGTATTTT
CASSNSRSDTQYF
>TRBJ1-2|TRBV20-1|NA|TRBD1
TGCAGTGCTGAAGGGGGCGCAGGGTATGGCTACACCTTC
CSAEGGAGYGYTF
>TRBJ2-1|TRBV6-5|NA|TRBD2
TGTGCCAGCAGTCGCTCGGGACTAGCGGGAGGGACGAGCTCCTACAATGAGCAGTTCTTC
CASSRSGLAGGTSSYNEQFF
>TRBJ2-1|TRBV9|NA|TRBD1
TGTGCCAGCACCGTAGGGACAGGGGGGCATAGTGAGCAGTTCTTC
CASTVGTGGHSEQFF
>TRBJ2-7|TRBV7-9|few|NA
TGTGCCAGCAGAGGGGTGGGCTCCTACGAGCAGTACTTC
CASRGVGSYEQYF
>TRBJ2-1|TRBV5-4|once|TRBD2
TGTGCCAGCAGACCCACGGGACTAGCGGGAGGGCGCGAGCAGTTCTTC
CASRPTGLAGGREQFF
>TRBJ1-4|TRBV4-1|NA|NA
TGCGCCAGCAGCCAAGTAAGGGAGGTAGGCGAAAAACTGTTTTTT
CASSQVREVGEKLFF
>TRBJ2-7|TRBV27|once|TRBD2
TGTGCCAGCAGTTTATCGCACCTAGCGGGGAACGAGCAGTACTTC
CASSLSHLAGNEQYF
>TRBJ2-1|TRBV30|NA|NA
TGTGCCTGGAGTGGCAATGAGCAGTTCTTC
CAWSGNEQFF
>TRBJ1-5|TRBV7-2|NA|NA
TGTGCCAGCAGCTTTCGTGGGGGATTCAAGCAGCCCCAGCATTTT
CASSFRGGFKQPQHF
>TRBJ1-4|TRBV20-1|once|NA
TGCAGTGCTAGCCGTGCTACGGCACGTCCAGACACAACTAATGAAAAACTGTTTTTT
CSASRATARPDTTNEKLFF
>TRBJ2-5|TRBV11-2|NA|TRBD2
TGTGCCAGCAGCTCTGGACTAGCGGGGTTACAAGAGACCCAGTACTTC
CASSSGLAGLQETQYF
>TRBJ1-2|TRBV2|NA|NA
TGTGCCAGCAGTGAATACCCCGGCTACACCTTC
CASSEYPGYTF
>TRBJ2-1|TRBV4-3|once|TRBD2
TGCGCCAGCAGCCAAGTTGGTAGCGGGGCATCGTCCTACAATGAGCAGTTCTTC
CASSQVGSGASSYNEQFF
>TRBJ2-3|TRBV10-3|few|NA
TGTGCCATCAGTGAAGACGGATCTAGCACAGATACGCAGTATTTT
CAISEDGSSTDTQYF
>TRBJ2-7|TRBV29-1|NA|NA
TGCAGCGTTGGCAAACACCTCTTGAACAATGAGCAGTACTTC
CSVGKHLLNNEQYF
>TRBJ1-2|TRBV7-9|few|TRBD1
TGTGCCAGCAGCCGGGACAGGGGCGCCTATGGCTACACCTTC
CASSRDRGAYGYTF
>TRBJ2-1|TRBV7-9|NA|NA
TGTGCCAGCAGCTCCAAAAGCGGAAGTCCCCTTTCCAATGAGCAGTTCTTC
CASSSKSGSPLSNEQFF
>TRBJ1-2|TRBV5-1|few|NA
TGCGCCAGCAGCTTGGACGGCGGAAACTATGGCTACACCTTC
CASSLDGGNYGYTF
>TRBJ2-5|TRBV5-1|NA|TRBD1
TGCGCCAGCAGTTTTATGGACAGGGATCGGGAGACCCAGTACTTC
CASSFMDRDRETQYF
>TRBJ2-7|TRBV28|few|TRBD2
TGTGCCAGCAGTTCTACGAGACGGCGGGGGTACGAGCAGTACTTC
CASSSTRRRGYEQYF
>TRBJ1-4|TRBV7-9|NA|NA
TGTGCCAGCAGCCCACGTGGGGGGGAAGAAAACGAAAAACTGTTTTTT
CASSPRGGEENEKLFF
>TRBJ2-5|TRBV30|NA|NA
TGTGCCTGGAGTGGTTCCACAGCCCAGTACTTC
CAWSGSTAQYF
>TRBJ1-5|TRBV27|few|NA
TGTGCCAGCAGTTATCTCGGGACGGGACATCAGCCCCAGCATTTT
CASSYLGTGHQPQHF
>TRBJ2-5|TRBV27|NA|TRBD1
TGTGTCAGCAGCGTGACAGGGTTAGATGAGCAGTACTTC
CVSSVTGLDEQYF
>TRBJ1-1|TRBV28|NA|NA
TGTGCCAGCAGTTTCACAGGGAGGGGCACTGAAGCTTTCTTT
CASSFTGRGTEAFF
>TRBJ1-1|TRBV20-1|NA|TRBD1
TGCAGTGCTGGACAGGATCGTGTGACTGAAGCTTTCTTT
CSAGQDRVTEAFF
>TRBJ2-7|TRBV7-2|few|NA
TGTGCCAGCAGCTTAGCCCTAGACCGCTACGAGCAGTACTTC
CASSLALDRYEQYF
>TRBJ2-1|TRBV20-1|NA|TRBD2
TGCAGTGCTATGGTTAGCGGGAGGTTAAATGAGCAGTTCTTC
CSAMVSGRLNEQFF
>TRBJ1-1|TRBV30|NA|NA
TGTGCCGGCAGCTTACAGGGCCCGTACACTGAAGCTTTCTTT
CAGSLQGPYTEAFF
>TRBJ2-1|TRBV10-3|NA|NA
TGTGCCATCAGCGCAGGGGGAGGCAATGAGCAGTTCTTC
CAISAGGGNEQFF
>TRBJ2-1|TRBV2|few|NA
TGTGCCAGCAGGCCTCTAGTCCACAATGAGCAGTTCTTC
CASRPLVHNEQFF
>TRBJ1-2|TRBV7-2|NA|NA
TGTGCCAGCAGCGCAGTCGCAGGGGAACTCTATGGCTACACCTTC
CASSAVAGELYGYTF
>TRBJ1-1|TRBV11-2|NA|NA
TGTGCCAGCACTAGGGAACTCGTGAACACTGAAGCTTTCTTT
CASTRELVNTEAFF
>TRBJ1-1|TRBV10-3|NA|NA
TGTGCCATCAGCGAAGGGGGAGCGATGAACACTGAAGCTTTCTTT
CAISEGGAMNTEAFF
>TRBJ1-1|TRBV15|NA|TRBD1
TGTGCCACCAAGTTGGGCAGGGGGAATACTGAAGCTTTCTTT
CATKLGRGNTEAFF
>TRBJ1-2|TRBV12-3/TRBV12-4|few|NA
TGTGCCAGCAGCCCGGGGGGGGTTGACTATGGCTACACCTTC
CASSPGGVDYGYTF
>TRBJ2-1|TRBV6-5|NA|NA
TGTGCCAGCAGTTACTCCCCTAGAAATTACAATGAGCAGTTCTTC
CASSYSPRNYNEQFF
>TRBJ2-3|TRBV7-2|NA|TRBD1
TGTGCCAGCATCCCGACCGGGACAGAGCTCACAGATACGCAGTATTTT
CASIPTGTELTDTQYF
>TRBJ2-7|TRBV28|NA|TRBD1
TGTGCCAGCATGACAGGGAAGAACTACGAGCAGTACTTC
CASMTGKNYEQYF
>TRBJ2-3|TRBV9|once|NA
TGTGCCAGCAGCGTAGTAGGCGGGAACCCAGATACGCAGTATTTT
CASSVVGGNPDTQYF
>TRBJ2-5|TRBV25-1|NA|NA
TGTGCCAGCAAAGCAGGAGGTTTTCAAGAGACCCAGTACTTC
CASKAGGFQETQYF
>TRBJ2-1|TRBV11-2|NA|NA
TGTGCCAGCAGCTTGTCCTACAGATACAATGAGCAGTTCTTC
CASSLSYRYNEQFF
>TRBJ2-6|TRBV5-8|NA|NA
TGTGCCAGCAGCTTGGCTTTCTATGGGGCCAACGTCCTGACTTTC
CASSLAFYGANVLTF
>TRBJ2-3|TRBV6-6|NA|NA
TGTGCCAGCAGCCCAGGCCACACAGATACGCAGTATTTT
CASSPGHTDTQYF
>TRBJ2-5|TRBV5-1|NA|TRBD2
TGCGCCAGCAGACCCACATCGTTGGGGGTCCCTAGACTAGCGAGAGAGGGAGAGACCCAGTACTTC
CASRPTSLGVPRLAREGETQYF